The rows below give T cell receptor beta chains drawn from one sample of a study of siplizumab effects on memory and regulatory T cells. TCRdb's copy holds only in-frame clones and misses some; the assay was immunoSEQ multiplex PCR. The sample yields 57,000 or so clones, over 90% seen once. Sequenced input: CD8+ T cells sorted from blood. The origin of the receptors is a human donor in good health. Each CDR3 is given with its conserved first and last residue. D genes are given only for firm matches. Clone size is stated in some rows and not others, as once, few, many or a class when expanded.

v_call	d_call	j_call	clone_size	cdr3_aa	cdr3_nt
TRBV5-6	TRBD1	TRBJ2-2	once	CASSLAGGGGELFF	TGTGCCAGCAGCTTGGCAGGGGGCGGCGGGGAGCTGTTTTTT
TRBV4-3	NA	TRBJ2-7	NA	CASSQNSATSSYEQYF	TGCGCCAGCAGCCAAAACTCTGCTACCAGCTCCTACGAGCAGTACTTC
TRBV19	NA	TRBJ1-1	NA	CASSPSGGNTEAFF	TGTGCCAGTAGTCCTAGCGGAGGGAACACTGAAGCTTTCTTT
TRBV2	NA	TRBJ2-7	few	CASSVDYEQYF	TGTGCCAGCAGTGTGGACTACGAGCAGTACTTC
TRBV4-1	NA	TRBJ1-1	NA	CASSQVPRGGTEAFF	TGCGCCAGCAGCCAAGTTCCCAGGGGCGGCACTGAAGCTTTCTTT
TRBV28	NA	TRBJ2-6	NA	CASLDGPGANVLTF	TGTGCCAGCCTGGACGGGCCTGGGGCCAACGTCCTGACTTTC
TRBV19	TRBD2	TRBJ2-7	NA	CASSIGTSGYEQYF	TGTGCCAGTAGTATAGGGACTAGCGGTTACGAGCAGTACTTC
TRBV7-9	NA	TRBJ2-7	NA	CASSQWLNQGTSEQYF	TGTGCCAGCAGCCAATGGTTGAATCAAGGGACCTCCGAGCAGTACTTC
TRBV9	TRBD2	TRBJ2-5	NA	CASSGLAGGPFKTQYF	TGTGCCAGCAGCGGACTAGCGGGAGGGCCGTTCAAGACCCAGTACTTC
TRBV7-7	TRBD1	TRBJ2-5	NA	CASSLVRGTGETQYF	TGTGCTAGCAGCTTAGTACGGGGGACAGGAGAGACCCAGTACTTC
TRBV28	NA	TRBJ2-7	NA	CASSFQGSYEQYF	TGTGCCAGCAGTTTTCAGGGGTCCTACGAGCAGTACTTC
TRBV7-8	TRBD1	TRBJ2-4	NA	CASSLADRGRGNIQYF	TGTGCCAGCAGCTTAGCGGACAGGGGAAGAGGAAACATTCAGTACTTC
TRBV11-2	NA	TRBJ2-7	NA	CASSLGSDYEQYF	TGTGCCAGCAGCTTAGGGTCAGACTACGAGCAGTACTTC
TRBV7-6	NA	TRBJ1-1	once	CASSLGSGTYTEAFF	TGTGCCAGCAGCTTAGGATCAGGGACGTACACTGAAGCTTTCTTT
TRBV7-2	NA	TRBJ2-4	once	CASTHGLAKNIQYF	TGTGCCAGCACCCACGGGCTAGCCAAAAACATTCAGTACTTC
TRBV5-1	NA	TRBJ2-7	NA	CASSLSQGLLSYEQYF	TGCGCCAGCAGCTTAAGCCAGGGGCTCCTCTCCTACGAGCAGTACTTC
TRBV19	NA	TRBJ2-7	NA	CASSLNQDTAYEQYF	TGTGCCAGTAGTTTAAACCAGGACACGGCCTACGAGCAGTACTTC
TRBV5-4	NA	TRBJ1-1	once	CASSLGMGAGAEAFF	TGTGCCAGCAGCTTGGGCATGGGCGCGGGCGCTGAAGCTTTCTTT
TRBV27	NA	TRBJ2-7	NA	CASSLKGPYEQYF	TGTGCCAGCAGTTTGAAGGGCCCCTACGAGCAGTACTTC
TRBV13	NA	TRBJ1-3	NA	CASSLDRSSGNTIYF	TGTGCCAGCAGCTTAGACAGGAGCTCTGGAAACACCATATATTTT
TRBV19	TRBD1	TRBJ2-2	NA	CASSRGQGKPNTGELFF	TGTGCCAGTAGTAGAGGACAGGGGAAACCGAACACCGGGGAGCTGTTTTTT
TRBV6-1	NA	TRBJ2-5	NA	CASRRDLQETQYF	TGTGCCAGCAGGCGGGACTTACAAGAGACCCAGTACTTC
TRBV27	NA	TRBJ2-6	NA	CASTGLLPDTRRGANVLTF	TGTGCCAGCACCGGACTTCTCCCCGACACTCGACGTGGGGCCAACGTCCTGACTTTC
TRBV13	TRBD2	TRBJ2-7	once	CASSPSTSRTSGFPDRYEQYF	TGTGCCAGCAGCCCTAGTACCAGTCGGACTAGCGGATTTCCAGACCGGTACGAGCAGTACTTC
TRBV7-2	NA	TRBJ2-5	NA	CASSLGGGETQYF	TGTGCCAGCAGCTTAGGAGGGGGGGAGACCCAGTACTTC
TRBV7-9	NA	TRBJ1-2	few	CASSLVEGSYGYTF	TGTGCCAGCAGCTTAGTAGAGGGAAGCTATGGCTACACCTTC
TRBV27	NA	TRBJ2-1	NA	CASSQGNEQFF	TGTGCCAGCAGCCAGGGCAATGAGCAGTTCTTC
TRBV6-5	NA	TRBJ1-1	NA	CASVSPGDTEAFF	TGTGCCAGCGTCTCACCCGGGGACACTGAAGCTTTCTTT
TRBV25-1	NA	TRBJ2-7	NA	CASSRAGPYEQYF	TGTGCCAGCAGTAGGGCAGGGCCCTACGAGCAGTACTTC
TRBV15	TRBD2	TRBJ2-7	NA	CATSREGSSGPSYEQYF	TGTGCCACCAGCAGAGAGGGTTCTAGCGGACCCTCCTACGAGCAGTACTTC
TRBV28	NA	TRBJ2-2	NA	CASSSNTGELFF	TGTGCCAGCAGCTCGAACACCGGGGAGCTGTTTTTT
TRBV6-5	NA	TRBJ2-5	NA	CASSHLQGAERETQYF	TGTGCCAGCAGTCACTTACAGGGAGCGGAGCGAGAGACCCAGTACTTC
TRBV7-3	NA	TRBJ2-7	NA	CAVRGPYHEQYF	TGTGCCGTACGAGGGCCCTACCACGAGCAGTACTTC
TRBV6-1	TRBD1	TRBJ1-4	NA	CASLDREDEKLFF	TGTGCCAGCCTAGACAGGGAGGACGAAAAACTGTTTTTT
TRBV2	NA	TRBJ1-5	NA	CASRSGGPQPQHF	TGTGCCAGCAGATCTGGGGGGCCTCAGCCCCAGCATTTT
TRBV6-5	NA	TRBJ2-5	NA	CASSSRTSGETQYF	TGTGCCAGCAGTTCCCGCACTTCGGGAGAGACCCAGTACTTC
TRBV6-5	NA	TRBJ1-2	NA	CASWHEGSYGYTF	TGTGCCAGCTGGCATGAAGGGAGCTATGGCTACACCTTC
TRBV28	NA	TRBJ1-2	NA	CASSLSSYGYTF	TGTGCCAGCAGTTTATCGAGCTATGGCTACACCTTC
TRBV6-4	NA	TRBJ1-5	NA	CASSGAKGQPQHF	TGTGCCAGCAGTGGTGCGAAGGGGCAGCCCCAGCATTTT
TRBV5-5	TRBD1	TRBJ1-1	NA	CASSLTPQQGRNTEAFF	TGTGCCAGCAGCTTAACCCCCCAACAGGGGAGAAACACTGAAGCTTTCTTT
TRBV30	NA	TRBJ1-1	NA	CAWSQGGGRAFF	TGTGCCTGGAGTCAAGGTGGAGGGCGAGCTTTCTTT
TRBV6-6	NA	TRBJ1-5	few	CASSLDSNQPQHF	TGTGCCAGCAGTTTAGACAGCAATCAGCCCCAGCATTTT
TRBV28	TRBD1	TRBJ2-1	NA	CASSLGTGDYNEQFF	TGTGCCAGCAGTTTAGGGACAGGAGACTACAATGAGCAGTTCTTC
TRBV18	NA	TRBJ1-5	once	CASSPPDQPQHF	TGTGCCAGCTCACCACCGGACCAGCCCCAGCATTTT
TRBV7-2	NA	TRBJ1-1	once	CASSLAGATSEAFF	TGTGCCAGCAGCTTAGCCGGGGCGACAAGTGAAGCTTTCTTT
TRBV27	TRBD2	TRBJ2-7	NA	CASSLGSGRSEQYF	TGTGCCAGCAGTTTAGGTAGCGGGAGGTCCGAGCAGTACTTC
TRBV27	TRBD1	TRBJ2-4	NA	CASSLSKTGPLAKNIQYF	TGTGCCAGCAGTTTATCGAAGACAGGGCCTCTAGCCAAAAACATTCAGTACTTC
TRBV13	TRBD1	TRBJ2-3	NA	CASSLRQGEEDTQYF	TGTGCCAGCAGCTTAAGACAGGGGGAAGAAGATACGCAGTATTTT
TRBV30	TRBD2	TRBJ2-7	NA	CAWSVASGSLYEQYF	TGTGCCTGGAGTGTGGCTAGCGGGAGCCTCTACGAGCAGTACTTC
TRBV28	TRBD2	TRBJ2-2	NA	CASSLRLAGGGGTGELFF	TGTGCCAGCAGTTTAAGACTAGCGGGAGGAGGGGGTACCGGGGAGCTGTTTTTT
TRBV5-6	NA	TRBJ1-1	NA	CASSLFISNTEAFF	TGTGCCAGCAGCTTGTTTATCTCGAACACTGAAGCTTTCTTT
TRBV7-6	NA	TRBJ2-6	NA	CASSPNTGYGANVLTF	TGTGCCAGCAGCCCCAATACAGGGTACGGGGCCAACGTCCTGACTTTC
TRBV7-9	NA	TRBJ1-5	few	CASRVDNQPQHF	TGTGCCAGCAGAGTGGACAATCAGCCCCAGCATTTT
TRBV11-3	NA	TRBJ2-7	NA	CASSLRGGDPYEQYF	TGTGCCAGCAGCTTGAGGGGGGGAGACCCCTACGAGCAGTACTTC
TRBV5-6	TRBD1	TRBJ2-7	NA	CASSGAMPSGGSYEQYF	TGTGCCAGCAGCGGCGCCATGCCTTCAGGGGGCTCCTACGAGCAGTACTTC
TRBV19	TRBD2	TRBJ2-1	NA	CASSAGSSGSGYNEQFF	TGTGCCAGTAGTGCCGGGTCTAGCGGGAGTGGCTACAATGAGCAGTTCTTC
TRBV13	TRBD2	TRBJ2-7	NA	CASSQASGGGREQYF	TGTGCCAGCAGCCAAGCTAGCGGGGGCGGCAGGGAGCAGTACTTC
TRBV7-8	TRBD1	TRBJ2-7	NA	CASRPRDSSYEQYF	TGTGCCAGCAGGCCCCGGGACAGCTCCTACGAGCAGTACTTC
TRBV27	TRBD1	TRBJ2-1	NA	CASSLTGLNEQFF	TGTGCCAGCAGCCTGACAGGGCTTAATGAGCAGTTCTTC